The source of this T cell receptor (beta chain) is a study of blood T cell repertoires in COVID-19. Under the authors' procedure: From reference gene primer amplification, estimates of nucleated cell counts were derived. The assay was immunoSEQ multiplex PCR, and TCRdb's table has in-frame clones only and misses some. That table is the source of V, J and clone size, and D and trimming were worked out from the DNA. The sample holds some 64,000 clones; around 80% are singletons and the top ten take just over 20%. V lost 0 bases and J 8 bases, leaving 14 bases between the germline ends. This CDR3 comprises 15 residues. Germline V gene lookup returns CDR1 SGHAT and CDR2 FQNNGV.

This clonotype originated in a woman older than 75 with active or convalescent COVID-19. This chain connects TRBV11-2 to TRBJ2-1, with a weak D call TRBD2 (5 bases). What was sequenced was peripheral blood. CDR3: CASSLESREFDEQFF. The CDR3 DNA reads as TGTGCCAGCAGCTTAGAATCACGGGAATTCGATGAGCAGTTCTTC.